This T cell receptor beta chain is from a study of shared clonotypes between healthy human individuals. For the study at large: Three plates were used per donor for CD4 naive, three for CD4 memory, two for CD8 naive and one for CD8 memory.

On this clone: Its specificity is not known.

Clones were read by immunoSEQ multiplex PCR, and TCRdb kept only the in-frame ones, dropping some. This repertoire shows some 580,000 clones, roughly 97% found once; its top ten account for roughly 0.05%. General study points: Rarefaction analysis demonstrated incomplete sorted-subset sequencing notwithstanding large depth. Only blood underwent sampling, and tissue repertoires likely differ. A reduction in generation probabilities was seen for non-shared clonotypes relative to those shared by all four donors.

This clonotype originated in a woman aged 25 to 39 in good health. The sequenced sample consisted of naive CD4+ T cells sorted from blood. The subset here: CD45RA+ positively selected.

CDR3 bases: TGTGCCAGCAGCGCCCTAGCGGGAGTCAGCGGGGAGCTGTTTTTT. Amino acid sequence: CASSALAGVSGELFF. This chain joins TRBV11-2 and TRBJ2-2; TRBD2 aligns across 10 bases. CDR1 is SGHAT and CDR2 is FQNNGV in the germline V gene. This CDR3 is built from 15 residues. The J segment lost 7 bases and the V segment lost 5 bases, leaving 7 bases of the junction unmatched.